Listed below are T cell receptor beta chains from one sample, sequenced in a study of vaccination effects on CD4 cells after COVID-19. No antigens are known for them. Only in-frame clones appear in the TCRdb table, and some are missing; sequencing was by immunoSEQ multiplex PCR. The table shows roughly 46,000 clones, with about 76% occurring only once. The sample in question was CD4+ T cells from PBMCs cultured with HCoV-OC43 spike peptides, obtained after COVID-19 vaccination. These receptor sequences come from a human donor who received a COVID-19 vaccine. Both conserved end residues are part of each CDR3. The order of the fields is D gene, J gene, V gene, clone size, CDR3 protein, CDR3 DNA. The D gene is left open where the match is weak. Some rows have no size entry. The others give once, few or many, or a class for an expanded clone.

TRBD2,TRBJ2-2,TRBV19,-,CASTKPSGRLTGELFF,TGTGCCAGTACTAAACCTAGCGGGAGGTTGACCGGGGAGCTGTTTTTT
TRBD1,TRBJ1-5,TRBV4-1,-,CASSQGVGRGRLQPQHF,TGCGCCAGCAGTCAAGGCGTGGGCAGGGGGCGACTTCAGCCCCAGCATTTT
TRBD1,TRBJ1-1,TRBV30,once,CASPGQGGTEAFF,TGTGCCTCCCCGGGACAGGGGGGGACTGAAGCTTTCTTT
TRBD1,TRBJ1-5,TRBV11-2,-,CASSTGDRQPQHF,TGTGCCAGCAGTACAGGGGATCGTCAGCCCCAGCATTTT
-,TRBJ2-1,TRBV5-1,-,CASGHGGNEQFF,TGCGCCAGCGGACACGGTGGGAATGAGCAGTTCTTC
TRBD1,TRBJ2-3,TRBV6-5,-,CASRFRGDTQYF,TGTGCCAGCAGGTTCAGGGGGGATACGCAGTATTTT
-,TRBJ1-2,TRBV5-1,few,CASSSLTTDYGYTF,TGCGCCAGCAGCTCGCTGACAACCGATTATGGCTACACCTTC
-,TRBJ2-5,TRBV6-5,-,CASRSGGYQETQYF,TGTGCCAGCAGGAGCGGAGGGTACCAAGAGACCCAGTACTTC
TRBD2,TRBJ2-7,TRBV5-1,-,CASSSRLAGTLILEQYF,TGCGCCAGCAGCTCCCGTCTAGCGGGAACTCTCATCCTCGAGCAGTACTTC
-,TRBJ1-6,TRBV3-1/TRBV3-2,-,CASSHGGPGTGHSPLHF,TGTGCCAGCAGCCATGGGGGGCCGGGGACGGGACACTCACCCCTCCACTTT
-,TRBJ1-2,TRBV20-1,-,CSARSVWGYTF,TGCAGTGCTAGATCCGTTTGGGGCTACACCTTC
TRBD1,TRBJ1-1,TRBV6-5,-,CASRNRGGSPERAFF,TGTGCCAGCAGGAACAGGGGTGGATCCCCGGAACGAGCTTTCTTT
TRBD1,TRBJ2-7,TRBV14,-,CASWSGTGGYEQYF,TGTGCCAGCTGGTCCGGGACAGGGGGATACGAGCAGTACTTC
-,TRBJ1-4,TRBV5-6,-,CASSWGPSPMPSEKLFF,TGTGCCAGCAGCTGGGGCCCAAGCCCTATGCCCTCTGAAAAACTGTTTTTT
-,TRBJ2-1,TRBV5-1,once,CASSLGTAYNEQFF,TGCGCCAGCAGCTTGGGGACCGCCTACAATGAGCAGTTCTTC
-,TRBJ1-1,TRBV21-1,-,CASSNLAGDREAFF,TGTGCCAGCAGCAATCTAGCGGGGGACAGGGAAGCTTTCTTT
TRBD1,TRBJ1-5,TRBV23-1,few,CASIINPVRGFQPQHF,TGCGCCAGCATTATAAATCCTGTCAGGGGGTTTCAGCCCCAGCATTTT
TRBD2,TRBJ2-1,TRBV10-3,-,CAIRGASGGRDEQFF,TGTGCCATCAGGGGGGCTAGCGGGGGCCGCGATGAGCAGTTCTTC
-,TRBJ1-5,TRBV2,-,CASRFYSNQPQHF,TGTGCCAGCAGGTTTTATAGCAATCAGCCCCAGCATTTT
-,TRBJ1-1,TRBV6-1,-,CASSENFGGGTEAFF,TGTGCCAGCAGTGAGAATTTTGGGGGAGGCACTGAAGCTTTCTTT
TRBD2,TRBJ2-2,TRBV3-1/TRBV3-2,-,CASSQLREAGELFF,TGTGCCAGCAGCCAACTCCGGGAGGCCGGGGAGCTGTTTTTT
TRBD1,TRBJ1-2,TRBV4-1,-,CASSRDGTANYGYTF,TGCGCCAGCAGCCGGGACGGGACAGCTAACTATGGCTACACCTTC
TRBD1,TRBJ2-6,TRBV3-1/TRBV3-2,few,CASRPTGAGANVLTF,TGTGCCAGCAGACCAACAGGGGCTGGGGCCAACGTCCTGACTTTC